The T cell receptor beta chain described here comes from a study of Ad26.COV2.S vaccination and SARS-CoV-2 variants (dated by TCRdb to the early 2020s). General notes on the study: Donors in the vaccine arm were drawn from COV1001, a phase I-IIa trial of Ad26.COV2.S in healthy adults that was multicentre, randomized, double-blind and placebo-controlled. Throughout the experiments and outcome assessment, investigators stayed blinded to trial group allocation. Trial participants were randomized into five groups of five, in which low-dose or high-dose Ad26.COV2.S was given once or twice, or placebo was given on both occasions. A total of roughly 30 samples were included in the TCR-sequenced set, comprising around 19 Ad26.COV2.S vaccine recipients, 5 placebo recipients and 8 SARS-CoV-2 convalescent individuals. Sequencing of the TCRbeta repertoire served to evaluate the specificity and breadth of SARS-CoV-2-reactive T cell receptors following Ad26.COV2.S vaccination. Ad26.COV2.S was given intramuscularly at 5x10^10 or 1x10^11 viral particles, as a single shot or as two shots 56 days apart. On the study overall, not on this receptor specifically: Vaccine and placebo recipients had comparable non-spike TCR breadth, which fits with the vaccine containing only spike. After vaccination, substantial breadth of spike-specific CD8+ and CD4+ T cell responses was reported. Higher spike-specific TCR breadth was observed in Ad26.COV2.S recipients than in placebo recipients (P = 0.0014). The study was not powered for comparison of responses between vaccine doses or regimens. The authors noted that the TCR breadth and depth analyses may have underestimated total T cell responses.

As regards this clone: Its binding antigen is unknown. Base qualities are not recorded, but no much larger clone differs from it by a single base.

The germline V gene sets CDR1 to SNHLY and CDR2 to FYNNEI. From cysteine to phenylalanine, the CDR3 is 13 amino acids long. Only the CDR3 DNA is retained, 39 bases long and in frame from the first base. V sheds 3 bases and J sheds 7 bases, leaving 10 bases between their ends. The immunoSEQ Assay was used to sequence TCRbeta CDR3 regions. After extraction, genomic DNA underwent amplification by bias-controlled multiplex PCR, followed by high-throughput sequencing. Turning to the authors' computational methods: To quantify the absolute abundance of every unique TCRbeta CDR3 region, sequences were collapsed and filtered. T cell fraction was estimated by normalizing TCRbeta template counts to usable DNA, which was measured by amplifying reference genes present in all nucleated cells. Repertoire TCRs were annotated as SARS-CoV-2-specific when V gene, CDR3 amino acid sequence and J gene were exactly matched to a known reactive TCR set. The reference SARS-CoV-2 TCR set was obtained from MIRA and was filtered for enrichment in COVID-19-positive ImmuneCODE repertoires, whereby public or cross-reactive TCRs were removed. Using the MIRA antigens, annotated TCRs were further analysed by specific ORF or by position within an ORF. Breadth was defined as annotated unique rearrangements over total unique productive rearrangements; depth was the summed frequency of those rearrangements. TCR breadth was compared between groups using two-sided Wilcoxon rank-sum tests. TCRdb re-hosts the immuneACCESS table, in-frame sequences only. Its copies lack some clones; in the studies checked, an unresolved V gene accounts for under half of them, and the cause for the rest is not known. Clone size and the V and J calls come from that table; the DNA yielded D and trimming. The table for this sample lists 350,000 to 550,000 clones; 89% of them were counted only once. Clones ranked in the top ten supply about 2.5% of the sample.

This specimen's treatment or condition label, per the study, means: some 20 received Ad26.COV2.S at low or high dose, single or two shots; 5 received placebo; per-sample allocation not given. Repertoires of vaccine and placebo recipients were sequenced from samples taken on day 63 after the first injection. Cohort 1b enrolled fewer than 30 adults aged 18-55 years at a single site in Boston, USA, between 29 July and 7 August 2020. Ad26.COV2.S consisted of a replication-incompetent adenovirus type 26 vector by which a prefusion-stabilized SARS-CoV-2 spike protein from the original Wuhan strain was expressed.

The starting material was peripheral blood, obtained in a trial of Ad26.COV2.S vaccine versus placebo. This sequence uses TRBV2 and TRBJ1-5; no D gene call is confident. The receptor's source is a person between 18 and 60 years old who received the Ad26.COV2.S COVID-19 vaccine or a placebo. The base sequence is TGTGCCAGCAGTGACGACCCTATACAGCCCCAGCATTTT. Its coded protein is CASSDDPIQPQHF.